This entry lists 8 T cell receptor beta chains sequenced from one sample in a study of blood T cell repertoires in COVID-19. The method was immunoSEQ multiplex PCR; TCRdb's version includes in-frame clones alone and lacks a portion of them. Among 400,000 or so clones, roughly 86% were seen once, and the ten largest hold roughly 2%. The sequenced material came from PBMCs or T cells enriched from blood (not recorded which). The receptors stem from a man aged 40-55 years in a cohort exposed to, infected with or recovered from COVID-19 (not recorded which).

The V gene is TRBV18, the J gene TRBJ2-3, with D maybe TRBD2 (6 bases). Per the germline V gene, CDR1 is KGHSH and CDR2 is LQKENI. The CDR3 loop spans 16 amino acids. The V and J ends lost 0 bases and 5 bases respectively, with 15 bases between them. The CDR3 bases are TGTGCCAGCTCACCACCTACCGGGGGATTCGGAGATACGCAGTATTTT. Translation: CASSPPTGGFGDTQYF.

The CDR3 coding sequence is TGCGCCAGCACCCAAGAAATAATCGGTGAGCAGTTCTTC. Amino acids: CASTQEIIGEQFF. The chain recombines TRBV5-1 with TRBJ2-1, with unresolved D. CDR1 is SGHRS, CDR2 YFSETQ, per germline. The V end was cut by 6 bases, the J end by 9 bases, with 16 bases between. CDR3 size: 13 residues.

The gene calls are TRBV7-8 and TRBJ1-1; D is unresolved. The CDR3 is 11 amino acids. Germline-derived CDR1 and CDR2 are SGHVS and FQNEAQ. V dropped 4 bases and J dropped 3 bases, with 3 bases sitting between them. CDR3: CASSSYTEAFF. The CDR3 nucleotides are TGTGCCAGCAGCTCTTACACTGAAGCTTTCTTT.

The rearrangement uses TRBV5-1 and TRBJ1-3; TRBD1 aligns across 8 bases. The germline gives CDR1 SGHRS, CDR2 YFSETQ. This CDR3 spans 15 amino acids. V lost 0 bases and J lost 3; bases outside the gene matches: 2. In DNA, the CDR3 is TGCGCCAGCAGCTTGGGACAGGGGATTGGAAACACCATATATTTT. This encodes CASSLGQGIGNTIYF.

This clone was seen more than once but under ten times. V and J are TRBV27 and TRBJ2-3, with TRBD2 identical over 13 bases. CDR3 size: 20 residues. The J segment lost 4 bases and the V segment lost 6 bases, leaving 19 bases of the junction unmatched. CDR1 MNHEY and CDR2 SMNVEV come from the germline V gene (reference sequence). The CDR3 reads CASSLRLKTGTSGNADTQYF. The DNA for the CDR3 is TGTGCCAGCAGCCTACGCTTGAAAACCGGGACTAGCGGGAACGCAGATACGCAGTATTTT.

The chain combines TRBV29-1 with TRBJ1-1; 9 bases match TRBD1. Per germline, CDR1 SQVTM and CDR2 ANQGSEA. With V trimmed by 7 bases and J by 4 bases, 7 bases remained unmatched. The CDR3 spans 13 residues. CDR3: CSARTGDGTEAFF. CDR3 bases: TGCAGCGCCCGGACAGGGGACGGCACTGAAGCTTTCTTT.

Points on this clone: Other nucleotide sequences in the sample specify the same CDR3. The gene calls are TRBV18 and TRBJ2-7; 9 nucleotides agree with TRBD1. Trimming at V came to 3 bases and at J to 1 base, leaving 4 bases not matched to a gene. This CDR3 region has 15 residues. Per the germline V gene, CDR1 is KGHSH and CDR2 is LQKENI. CDR3 sequence reads: CASSPLGQGSYEQYF. CDR3 nucleotides: TGTGCCAGCTCACCCTTAGGACAGGGGTCCTACGAGCAGTACTTC.

This clone was seen more than once but under ten times. The chain carries TRBV25-1 and TRBJ2-1, with 13 nucleotides matching TRBD2. CDR1 and CDR2 from the germline V gene are MGHDK and SYGVNS. The CDR3 is made up of 17 amino acids. The ends lost 1 base at V and 7 bases at J; junction bases unmatched: 7. The CDR3 region has the DNA TGTGCCAGCAGTGAATTTCCAGGACTAGCGGGAGAGAATGAGCAGTTCTTC. This codes for CASSEFPGLAGENEQFF. Looking up the rest from reference TRBV25-1 and TRBJ2-1 gives the full variable domain: EADIYQTPRYLVIGTGKKITLECSQTMGHDKMYWYQQDPGMELHLIHYSYGVNSTEKGDLSSESTVSRIRTEHFPLTLESARPSHTSQYLCASSEFPGLAGENEQFFGPGTRLTVL.